Listed below are T cell receptor beta chains from one sample, sequenced in a study of T-cell reconstitution after alpha-beta-depleted transplantation in children. TCRdb analysed the PCR reads with MiXCR anew, one entry per CDR3 protein. This sample has 350,000 to 450,000 distinct CDR3 sequences, with around 20% found just once. The source was PBMCs from the stem cell graft donor, collected from the stem cell graft. Receptor source: a human donor who donated a stem cell graft to a child with acute myeloid leukemia. Both conserved end residues are trimmed from each CDR3. Each record gives: CDR3 protein, V gene, clone size, D gene. D genes are given only for firm matches. Clone sizes are given selectively: once, few, many, or a class where the clone is expanded.

CDR3 protein: ASSPGQGQETQY; V gene: TRBV12-3/TRBV12-4; clone size: many; D gene: TRBD1
CDR3 protein: ASSSPSGAKVEAF; V gene: TRBV12-3/TRBV12-4; clone size: once; D gene: -
CDR3 protein: ASSFRTEGNTGELF; V gene: TRBV12-3/TRBV12-4; clone size: -; D gene: -
CDR3 protein: ASSPWTEGTEAF; V gene: TRBV12-3/TRBV12-4; clone size: many; D gene: -
CDR3 protein: ASSQPTSGRAEQY; V gene: TRBV4-1; clone size: -; D gene: TRBD2
CDR3 protein: ASSQEPGTKLETQY; V gene: TRBV4-1; clone size: -; D gene: -
CDR3 protein: ASSSTPRVLY; V gene: TRBV28; clone size: few; D gene: -
CDR3 protein: ASSLRPFGELF; V gene: TRBV27; clone size: few; D gene: -
CDR3 protein: ASSFNLGTTDTQY; V gene: TRBV12-3/TRBV12-4; clone size: -; D gene: -
CDR3 protein: ASSQADRGFDDEQF; V gene: TRBV4-2; clone size: many; D gene: TRBD1
CDR3 protein: ASSQDRVGGIQY; V gene: TRBV2; clone size: few; D gene: TRBD1
CDR3 protein: ATGQGQETQY; V gene: TRBV6-6; clone size: many; D gene: TRBD1
CDR3 protein: SAEAGIAYNEQF; V gene: TRBV20-1; clone size: few; D gene: -
CDR3 protein: ASTPAGRQETQY; V gene: TRBV28; clone size: -; D gene: TRBD2
CDR3 protein: SATLVPEQY; V gene: TRBV20-1; clone size: many; D gene: -
CDR3 protein: ASSPGQQNTDTQY; V gene: TRBV18; clone size: -; D gene: TRBD1
CDR3 protein: SARGGWGSYEQY; V gene: TRBV20-1; clone size: few; D gene: TRBD2
CDR3 protein: SARDLFGTGPQETQY; V gene: TRBV20-1; clone size: few; D gene: TRBD1
CDR3 protein: ASSKRIAGSSYNEQF; V gene: TRBV21-1; clone size: -; D gene: -
CDR3 protein: ASLGGGPSHEQY; V gene: TRBV5-1; clone size: -; D gene: -
CDR3 protein: SARGRVGASGIYEQY; V gene: TRBV20-1; clone size: -; D gene: -
CDR3 protein: ATSGNAGNTIY; V gene: TRBV24-1; clone size: -; D gene: -
CDR3 protein: SVVLADSYEQY; V gene: TRBV29-1; clone size: few; D gene: TRBD2
CDR3 protein: ASSASLAGGSDEQF; V gene: TRBV9; clone size: few; D gene: TRBD2
CDR3 protein: ASSFGLELSGNTIY; V gene: TRBV12-3/TRBV12-4; clone size: few; D gene: -
CDR3 protein: ASSFRLAGQETQY; V gene: TRBV7-2; clone size: many; D gene: TRBD2
CDR3 protein: ASSQDFLAATYEQY; V gene: TRBV14; clone size: -; D gene: TRBD2
CDR3 protein: SARTGAPDTQY; V gene: TRBV20-1; clone size: many; D gene: TRBD1
CDR3 protein: ASSPGKSIFNQPQH; V gene: TRBV10-1; clone size: few; D gene: -
CDR3 protein: ASRSGSSTDTQY; V gene: TRBV2; clone size: -; D gene: -
CDR3 protein: SARWAEYTEAF; V gene: TRBV20-1; clone size: -; D gene: -
CDR3 protein: ASSRGGLVQETQY; V gene: TRBV5-1; clone size: few; D gene: TRBD2
CDR3 protein: ASSETGKLF; V gene: TRBV7-3; clone size: -; D gene: -
CDR3 protein: ASSESPGATYEQY; V gene: TRBV25-1; clone size: many; D gene: -
CDR3 protein: ASSFEGDNTDTQY; V gene: TRBV11-2; clone size: -; D gene: -
CDR3 protein: ASSSDNPDTQY; V gene: TRBV11-3; clone size: -; D gene: -
CDR3 protein: SVKGPESFGEQY; V gene: TRBV20-1; clone size: many; D gene: -